This is a list of T cell receptor beta chains from one sample in a study of blood T cells in healthy people across ages. TCRdb passed the 5' RACE reads through MiXCR, listing each CDR3 protein once. The sample includes 450,000 to 600,000 distinct CDR3 sequences, about 28% seen only once; the top ten take 3% to 4%. The data were also submitted as part of a second study, on T cells of mothers and their children.

The sequencing sample was made of blood. The receptors were gathered from a boy younger than 10 in good health. CDR3s leave out the opening cysteine and the closing phenylalanine or tryptophan.

J | V | CDR3
TRBJ2-5 | TRBV28 | ASSPDARAKTQY
TRBJ1-1 | TRBV10-3 | AISKAGGDTEAF
TRBJ2-3 | TRBV30 | AWSAPLAGFTDTQY
TRBJ1-2 | TRBV20-1 | SAQKQGPNAGYT
TRBJ2-5 | TRBV15 | ATSRSLPGLASGSGRQETQY
TRBJ2-2 | TRBV12-3/TRBV12-4 | ASSPTPQLGTGELF
TRBJ2-5 | TRBV21-1 | ASSNSGAVGTQY
- | TRBV6-5 | ASSYSTAKNEQF
TRBJ2-5 | TRBV10-3 | AIKGTSETQY
TRBJ1-1 | TRBV7-9 | ASSSPDRNEAF
TRBJ2-2 | TRBV6-5 | ASSLGTGSTGELF
TRBJ1-4 | TRBV7-9 | ASSLDDEKLF
TRBJ2-7 | TRBV5-5 | ASSFGDISYEQY
TRBJ1-1 | TRBV5-1 | ASSLDPGSNTEAF
TRBJ2-5 | TRBV11-2 | ASSFQDQETQY
TRBJ2-1 | TRBV29-1 | SVRTSGNSYNEQF
TRBJ2-2 | TRBV6-6 | ASRSGTANTGELF
TRBJ2-5 | TRBV6-5 | ASSPGLAVRETQY
TRBJ2-7 | TRBV29-1 | SAVGWRQSYEQY
TRBJ2-1 | TRBV28 | ASSEGLDYNEQF
TRBJ2-1 | TRBV6-5 | ASSYLEGYNEQF
TRBJ2-1 | TRBV29-1 | SVEVRTREQF
TRBJ2-7 | TRBV4-2 | ASSQDLTSYEQY